These 24 T cell receptor beta chains were all obtained from the same sample, sequenced in a study of blood T cell repertoires in COVID-19. Method: immunoSEQ multiplex PCR; TCRdb's copy keeps in-frame clones and lacks some. The repertoire holds under 250,000 clones, with over 80% as singletons. The material sequenced was peripheral blood. Source of these receptors: a young man with COVID-19, enrolled during active disease.

The gene calls are TRBV28 and TRBJ1-1; 8 positions agree with TRBD1. The V gene end was trimmed by 3 bases and the J gene end by 4 bases; junction bases not matched to a gene: 1. CDR3 length: 13 residues. Germline V lookup: CDR1 MDHEN, CDR2 SYDVKM. The CDR3 is CASSFTGGTEAFF. CDR3 in DNA: TGTGCCAGCAGTTTTACAGGGGGCACTGAAGCTTTCTTT.

The V call is TRBV25-1, the J call TRBJ2-4; D gene unclear. Per germline, CDR1 MGHDK and CDR2 SYGVNS. The CDR3 consists of 14 residues. Trimming removed 6 bases at V and 6 bases at J, with 15 bases between. Written as DNA, the CDR3 is TGTGCCAGCAGCGAGAGGTACGGATCAAACATTCAGTACTTC. Residues: CASSERYGSNIQYF.

On this clone itself: This CDR3 is also generated by other DNA sequences in the sample. The gene calls are TRBV6-5 and TRBJ2-7; 11 nucleotides align to TRBD1. The CDR3 sequence is 14 residues long. V gave up 8 bases and J gave up 1 base; unmatched junction bases: 4. Germline V lookup: CDR1 MNHEY, CDR2 SVGAGI. The DNA of the CDR3 is TGTGCCAGCCGGACAGGGGGCGAATCCTACGAGCAGTACTTC. This gives the protein CASRTGGESYEQYF.

The chain uses TRBV7-2 and TRBJ2-2; D might be TRBD1 (6 bases). Trimming took 3 bases from V and 0 from J, leaving 11 bases between them. CDR3 length: 16 amino acids. Germline V gives CDR1 SGHTA, CDR2 FQGNSA. The CDR3 loop reads CASSFLGAANTGELFF. The CDR3 coding sequence is TGTGCCAGCAGCTTTCTGGGGGCAGCGAACACCGGGGAGCTGTTTTTT.

The chain combines TRBV6-5 with TRBJ1-1; D unresolved. This CDR3 spans 12 amino acids. V was shortened by 6 bases and J by 2 bases, with 7 bases between the two germline ends. Germline V gives CDR1 MNHEY, CDR2 SVGAGI. The CDR3 loop reads CASSRHNTEAFF. CDR3 in DNA: TGTGCCAGCAGCCGACACAACACTGAAGCTTTCTTT.

The chain is built from TRBV6-1 and TRBJ2-1; tentatively, D is TRBD1 (5 bases). V lost 2 bases and J lost 4, with 21 bases in between. The CDR3 spans 18 residues. Germline assignment: CDR1 MNHNS and CDR2 SASEGT. The CDR3 sequence: CASSELMRQLQIYNEQFF. The DNA for the CDR3 is TGTGCCAGCAGTGAATTAATGAGACAGCTACAAATTTACAATGAGCAGTTCTTC.

The rearrangement uses TRBV24-1 and TRBJ2-2; D is unresolved. The CDR3 runs to 15 residues. The V end was cut by 3 bases, the J end by 0 bases, with 7 bases between. Germline lookup yields CDR1 KGHDR and CDR2 SFDVKD. In nucleotides, the CDR3 is TGTGCCACCAGTGATGTGCAGGCGAACACCGGGGAGCTGTTTTTT. The encoded protein is CATSDVQANTGELFF.

The V call is TRBV27, the J call TRBJ1-4, with 8 bases identical to TRBD1. V gave up 5 bases and J gave up 3 bases; unmatched junction bases: 14. The CDR3 is 18 amino acids. CDR1 and CDR2 from the germline V gene are MNHEY and SMNVEV (reference sequence). As DNA, the CDR3 is TGTGCCAGCAGTGCGGACCAGGGGGCGCTTATTGCTAATGAAAAACTGTTTTTT. Its translation is CASSADQGALIANEKLFF.

The CDR3 here is CSASKQSGGTEAFF. The CDR3 DNA sequence: TGCAGTGCTAGTAAACAGTCCGGGGGCACTGAAGCTTTCTTT. The rearrangement joins TRBV20-1 to TRBJ1-1; D possibly corresponds to TRBD1 (5 bases). The V end lost 3 bases, the J end lost 4 bases, and 15 bases lay between the germline ends. This CDR3 spans 14 amino acids. Germline V gene sequence: CDR1 DFQATT, CDR2 SNEGSKA (reference sequence).

V and J are TRBV11-1 and TRBJ1-1; the match to TRBD1 covers 8 bases. V shed 1 base and J 11 bases; nucleotides not matched to a gene: 9. This CDR3 has 14 amino acids. Germline CDR1 and CDR2: SGHAT and FQDESV (reference sequence). The CDR3 nucleotides read TGTGCCAGCAGCTTAGACTCTCCTACAGGGGGGGCTTTCTTT. Amino acids: CASSLDSPTGGAFF.

J is TRBJ1-2 and V is TRBV7-3, with a weak D call TRBD1 (5 bases). From germline, CDR1 is SGHTA and CDR2 FQGTGA. With 2 bases removed from V and 5 bases from J, the gap between germline ends came to 12 bases. CDR3 size: 14 residues. The CDR3 protein is CASSLGSEGYGYTF. CDR3 sequence (DNA): TGTGCCAGCAGCTTAGGTTCGGAGGGGTATGGCTACACCTTC. The full variable domain, with the rest looked up from reference TRBV7-3 and TRBJ1-2, is GAGVSQTPSNKVTEKGKYVELRCDPISGHTALYWYRQSLGQGPEFLIYFQGTGAADDSGLPNDRFFAVRPEGSVSTLKIQRTERGDSAVYLCASSLGSEGYGYTFGSGTRLTVV.

This chain links TRBV19 with TRBJ1-2; D is unclear. CDR3 size: 14 residues. V shed 5 bases and J shed 11 bases, with 21 bases lying between them. Germline assignment: CDR1 LNHDA and CDR2 SQIVND (reference sequence). The DNA for the CDR3 is TGTGCCAGTAGTCTTCCTGGTTCCCTCATGCGGTACACCTTC. Its protein product is CASSLPGSLMRYTF.

The chain joins TRBV7-9 to TRBJ2-1, with D possibly TRBD1 on 6 matching bases. From germline, CDR1 is SEHNR and CDR2 FQNEAQ (reference sequence). Trimming took 2 bases from V and 6 from J, leaving 14 bases between them. There are 15 residues in the CDR3. CDR3 nucleotides: TGTGCCAGCAGCTTAAGAGGGGGAACTACCAATGAGCAGTTCTTC. Its translation: CASSLRGGTTNEQFF.

This sequence joins TRBV7-8 and TRBJ1-5; D gene unclear. Germline V gives CDR1 SGHVS, CDR2 FQNEAQ. The CDR3 contains 13 residues. V lost 1 base and J lost 5, with 6 bases in between. Written as DNA, the CDR3 is TGTGCCAGCAGCTTAGGCGGGGATCAGCCCCAGCATTTT. Its protein is CASSLGGDQPQHF.

The J gene is TRBJ1-3, the V gene TRBV27; 8 bases agree with TRBD1. This CDR3 has 16 residues. The V and J ends lost 2 bases and 4 bases, in that order; junction bases with no gene match: 7. Germline-derived CDR1 and CDR2 are MNHEY and SMNVEV (reference sequence). The CDR3 spells CASSLQGASVGNTIYF. CDR3 DNA: TGTGCCAGCAGTTTACAGGGGGCTTCAGTCGGAAACACCATATATTTT.

The chain links TRBV27 to TRBJ1-1; the D is unclear. V was pared by 1 base and J by 5 bases, with 14 bases between. This CDR3 region has 15 residues. In germline, CDR1 is MNHEY, CDR2 SMNVEV (reference sequence). The DNA for the CDR3 is TGTGCCAGCAGTTTATGGCCCCCCGGGAGAACTGAAGCTTTCTTT. This encodes CASSLWPPGRTEAFF.

The V gene is TRBV7-2, the J gene TRBJ2-5; the match to TRBD2 covers 9 bases. The CDR3 runs to 18 residues. With V trimmed by 2 bases and J by 4 bases, 14 bases remained unmatched. Looked up from germline, CDR1 is SGHTA and CDR2 is FQGNSA. In nucleotides, the CDR3 is TGTGCCAGCAGCTTAATGAAGAGAGCGGGGGGCGTTGCAGAGACCCAGTACTTC. Protein: CASSLMKRAGGVAETQYF.

The chain employs TRBV28 and TRBJ2-1, with D possibly TRBD1 on 6 matching bases. Germline loops: CDR1 MDHEN, CDR2 SYDVKM. V dropped 6 bases and J dropped 4 bases, with 10 bases sitting between them. The CDR3 is 13 amino acids. DNA of the CDR3: TGTGCCAGCAGCGGACAGAGGTACAATGAGCAGTTCTTC. This sequence encodes CASSGQRYNEQFF.

The V call is TRBV19, the J call TRBJ2-7, with D hard to call. The germline gives CDR1 LNHDA, CDR2 SQIVND (reference sequence). Deletions cut 3 bases from V and 4 bases from J, with 16 bases between. This CDR3 has 15 amino acids. In DNA form, the CDR3 reads TGTGCCAGTAGTATTACGGCCGATTGGCGGTACGAGCAGTACTTC. This translates into CASSITADWRYEQYF.

This clone has more than one count but fewer than ten. The V and J genes are TRBV15 and TRBJ1-3; tentatively, D is TRBD1 (5 bases). Trimming cost V 1 base and J 2 bases, with 15 bases left between them. Germline CDR1 LNHNV, CDR2 YYDKDF (reference sequence). The CDR3 spans 17 residues. DNA of the CDR3: TGTGCCACCAGCAGAGGGGCAGGGTCCGTCCCTGGAAACACCATATATTTT. It yields the protein CATSRGAGSVPGNTIYF.

The gene calls are TRBV9 and TRBJ1-6; 8 bases are shared with TRBD1. The junction had 5 bases not matched to a gene; V was cut back by 0 bases and J by 3 bases. This CDR3 has 17 amino acids. Germline CDR1 SGDLS, CDR2 YYNGEE. The CDR3 loop is CASSVGGQGGYNSPLHF. The CDR3 DNA reads as TGTGCCAGCAGCGTAGGAGGACAGGGAGGCTATAATTCACCCCTCCACTTT.

The chain couples TRBV4-3 to TRBJ1-1; D is possibly TRBD1 (5 bases). This CDR3 contains 16 residues. CDR1 and CDR2 from the germline V gene are LGHNA and YSLEER. Trimming cost V 1 base and J 1 base, with 13 bases left between them. The CDR3 region is CASSQVWGSRNTEAFF. The CDR3 DNA reads as TGCGCCAGCAGCCAAGTGTGGGGCAGCCGGAACACTGAAGCTTTCTTT.

The chain is built from TRBV6-6 and TRBJ1-2; D gene unclear. The CDR3 loop spans 12 amino acids. The germline V gene has CDR1 MNHNY and CDR2 SVGAGI (reference sequence). Trimming removed 11 bases at V and 4 bases at J, with 14 bases between. The CDR3 bases are TGTGCCGTTGGCGGGCGGATCTATGGCTACACCTTC. Its translation is CAVGGRIYGYTF.

The chain employs TRBV30 and TRBJ2-3; perhaps TRBD1 as D (5 bases). The CDR3 has 14 residues. The V gene lost 2 bases and the J gene lost 0 bases, with 9 bases spanning the gap. CDR1 and CDR2 from the germline V gene are GTSNPN and SVGIG (reference sequence). CDR3 protein: CAWSSTGSTDTQYF. CDR3 nucleotide sequence: TGTGCCTGGAGTAGTACAGGAAGCACAGATACGCAGTATTTT.